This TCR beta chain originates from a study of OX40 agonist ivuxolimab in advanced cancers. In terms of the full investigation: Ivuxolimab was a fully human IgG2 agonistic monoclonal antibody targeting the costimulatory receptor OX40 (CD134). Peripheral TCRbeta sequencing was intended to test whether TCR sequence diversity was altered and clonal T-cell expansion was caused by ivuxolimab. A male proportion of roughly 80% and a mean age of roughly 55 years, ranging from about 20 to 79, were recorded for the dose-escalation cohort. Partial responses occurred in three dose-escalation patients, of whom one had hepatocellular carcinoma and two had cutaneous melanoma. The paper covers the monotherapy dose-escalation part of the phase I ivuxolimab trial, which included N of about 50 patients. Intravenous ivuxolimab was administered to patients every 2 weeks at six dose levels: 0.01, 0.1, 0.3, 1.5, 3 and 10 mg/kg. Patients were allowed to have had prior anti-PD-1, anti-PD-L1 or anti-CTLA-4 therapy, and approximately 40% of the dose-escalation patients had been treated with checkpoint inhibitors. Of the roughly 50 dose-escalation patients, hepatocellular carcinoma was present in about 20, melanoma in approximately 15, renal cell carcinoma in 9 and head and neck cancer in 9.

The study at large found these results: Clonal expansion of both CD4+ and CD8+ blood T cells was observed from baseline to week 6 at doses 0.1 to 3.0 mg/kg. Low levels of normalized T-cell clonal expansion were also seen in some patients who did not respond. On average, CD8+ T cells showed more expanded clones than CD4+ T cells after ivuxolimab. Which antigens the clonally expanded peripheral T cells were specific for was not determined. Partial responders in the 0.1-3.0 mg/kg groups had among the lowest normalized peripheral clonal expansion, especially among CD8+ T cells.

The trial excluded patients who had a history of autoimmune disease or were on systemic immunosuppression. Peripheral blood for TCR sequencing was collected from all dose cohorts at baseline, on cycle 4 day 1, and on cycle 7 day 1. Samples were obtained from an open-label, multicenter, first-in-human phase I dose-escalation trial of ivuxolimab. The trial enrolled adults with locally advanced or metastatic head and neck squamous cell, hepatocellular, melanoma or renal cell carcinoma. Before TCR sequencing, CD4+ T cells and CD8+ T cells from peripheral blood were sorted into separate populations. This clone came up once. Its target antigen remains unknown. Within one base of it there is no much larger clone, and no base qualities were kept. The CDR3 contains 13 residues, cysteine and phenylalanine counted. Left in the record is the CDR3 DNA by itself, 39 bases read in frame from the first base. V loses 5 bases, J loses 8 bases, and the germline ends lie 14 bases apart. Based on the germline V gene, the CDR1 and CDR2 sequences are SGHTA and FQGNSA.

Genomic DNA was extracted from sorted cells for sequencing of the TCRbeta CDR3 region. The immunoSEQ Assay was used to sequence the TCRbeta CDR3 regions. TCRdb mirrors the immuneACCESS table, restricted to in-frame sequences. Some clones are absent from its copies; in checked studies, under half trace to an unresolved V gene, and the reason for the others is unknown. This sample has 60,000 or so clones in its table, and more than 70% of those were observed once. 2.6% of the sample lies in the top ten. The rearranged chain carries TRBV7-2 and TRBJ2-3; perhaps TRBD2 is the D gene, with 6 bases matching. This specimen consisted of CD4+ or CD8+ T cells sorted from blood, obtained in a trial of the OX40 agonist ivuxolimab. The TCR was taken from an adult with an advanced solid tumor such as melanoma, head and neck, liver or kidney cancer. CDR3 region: CASSGGRGGTQYF. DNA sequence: TGTGCCAGCAGCGGGGGAAGGGGAGGTACGCAGTATTTT.